This TCR beta chain was identified in a study of T cells in Graves' hyperthyroidism and ophthalmopathy. Study as a whole: Peripheral blood was obtained at initial diagnosis, preceding any treatment. Study results and caveats: Ophthalmopathy was predicted by the model a median of roughly 6.6 months ahead of onset.

Germline CDR1 and CDR2: MNHEY and SMNVEV (reference sequence). The CDR3 covers 14 residues. Amplified TCR beta CDR3 regions derived from RNA transcripts. First-round RT-PCR of the TCR CDR3 relied on the HTBI primer set. Each CDR3 protein is one row after TCRdb ran MiXCR on the multiplex PCR reads. The sample includes about 500,000 distinct CDR3 sequences, about a sixth of them seen just once. No ophthalmopathy progression within 18 months constituted stable Graves' hyperthyroidism. A word on this clonotype: Its antigen remains unidentified. This sequence may be a read error, since a much larger clone differs from it by one base.

V is TRBV27 and J is TRBJ2-3, with D perhaps matching TRBD2 (6 bases). Sequenced: blood. The sequence was collected from a woman aged 18-29 years with Graves' hyperthyroidism. The CDR3 here is CAGSLFLSGDTQYF. The CDR3 bases are TGTGCCGGCAGTTTATTCCTGAGCGGGGATACGCAGTATTTT.